The 16 T cell receptor beta chains below come from one sample, sequenced in a study of blood T cell repertoires in COVID-19. TCRdb keeps only in-frame clones here, not all; method: immunoSEQ multiplex PCR. This table has about 220,000 clones, 80% appearing once. Sequencing was carried out using peripheral blood. These receptors were obtained from a human donor in a cohort sampled during active COVID-19.

CDR3 sequence (DNA): TGTGCCAGCAGCCTATGGGGGGGTAATGAGCAGTTCTTC. Protein product: CASSLWGGNEQFF. This chain connects TRBV9 to TRBJ2-1, with 7 nucleotides matching TRBD2. The V gene end was trimmed by 4 bases and the J gene end by 7 bases; junction bases not matched to a gene: 5. The V gene's germline CDR1 is SGDLS and CDR2 YYNGEE. The CDR3 sequence is 13 residues long. Full variable domain (outside the CDR3, taken from reference TRBV9 and TRBJ2-1): DSGVTQTPKHLITATGQRVTLRCSPRSGDLSVYWYQQSLDQGLQFLIQYYNGEERAKGNILERFSAQQFPDLHSELNLSSLELGDSALYFCASSLWGGNEQFFGPGTRLTVL.

Remarks on this clone: Other DNA sequences of this sample code for an identical CDR3. The chain is built from TRBV19 and TRBJ2-7; 9 nucleotides agree with TRBD1. Germline V gene lookup returns CDR1 LNHDA and CDR2 SQIVND (reference sequence). The CDR3 spans 15 residues. V was clipped by 3 bases and J by 2 bases; unmatched bases: 5. The CDR3 DNA reads as TGTGCCAGTAGTATCGGGGGACAGGGAGCCTACGAGCAGTACTTC. The encoded protein is CASSIGGQGAYEQYF.

This clone occurred once. This chain connects TRBV9 to TRBJ2-1; the D is unclear. Germline V CDR1 and CDR2: SGDLS, YYNGEE. V lost 1 base and J 5 bases, leaving 7 bases between the germline ends. The CDR3 length is 13 residues. CDR3 in DNA: TGTGCCAGCAGCGTACGGGTGCACAATGAGCAGTTCTTC. Translation gives CASSVRVHNEQFF.

Regarding this clone: Other DNA sequences of this sample code for an identical CDR3. The chain carries TRBV28 and TRBJ2-7, with D tentatively TRBD1 (6 bases). The CDR3 covers 13 residues. V gave up 1 base and J gave up 3 bases, with 7 bases separating them. The germline CDR1 and CDR2 sequences are MDHEN and SYDVKM. This CDR3 is CASSLLQGYEQYF. The CDR3 coding sequence is TGTGCCAGCAGTTTATTACAGGGCTACGAGCAGTACTTC.

The chain carries TRBV5-6 and TRBJ1-1; unclear D gene. This CDR3 region has 12 residues. The ends were cut back, 5 bases at V and 8 bases at J, with 13 bases in the middle. CDR1 SGHDT and CDR2 YYEEEE come from the germline V gene. The CDR3 nucleotides read TGTGCCAGCAGTCTGGCCGACATAGAAGCTTTCTTT. It translates to CASSLADIEAFF.

This chain links TRBV11-1 with TRBJ1-2; D gene ambiguous. Germline CDR1 and CDR2: SGHAT and FQDESV (reference sequence). This CDR3 comprises 13 residues. Trimming removed 1 base at V and 3 bases at J, with 6 bases between. The CDR3, as DNA: TGTGCCAGCAGCTTAGATAGCCACTATGGCTACACCTTC. This encodes CASSLDSHYGYTF.

The chain is built from TRBV5-6 and TRBJ2-3; no definite D call. The CDR3 extends over 12 amino acids. Trimming removed 4 bases at V and 0 bases at J, with 3 bases between. CDR1 SGHDT and CDR2 YYEEEE come from the germline V gene. This CDR3 reads CASSPSTDTQYF. The CDR3 region has the DNA TGTGCCAGCAGCCCGAGCACAGATACGCAGTATTTT.

This chain connects TRBV18 to TRBJ2-3; possibly TRBD2 for D (6 bases). CDR1 is KGHSH, CDR2 LQKENI, per germline. V was clipped by 3 bases and J by 2 bases, with 9 bases between them. This CDR3 comprises 14 residues. CDR3 sequence reads: CASSPGEATDTQYF. CDR3 in DNA: TGTGCCAGCTCACCCGGGGAGGCCACAGATACGCAGTATTTT. Full variable domain (outside the CDR3, taken from reference TRBV18 and TRBJ2-3): NAGVMQNPRHLVRRRGQEARLRCSPMKGHSHVYWYRQLPEEGLKFMVYLQKENIIDESGMPKERFSAEFPKEGPSILRIQQVVRGDSAAYFCASSPGEATDTQYFGPGTRLTVL.

The rearrangement uses TRBV19 and TRBJ1-5; TRBD1 matches at 8 bases. CDR1 is LNHDA, CDR2 SQIVND, per germline (reference sequence). The CDR3 has 14 residues. Losses at the gene ends were 9 bases for V and 1 base for J; bases not matched to a gene: 5. As DNA, the CDR3 is TGTGCCAGCAGACAGGGGTCAAGCAATCAGCCCCAGCATTTT. Translation gives CASRQGSSNQPQHF.

The chain combines TRBV5-1 with TRBJ1-1; D remains unclear. The CDR3 spans 15 residues. CDR1 SGHRS and CDR2 YFSETQ come from the germline V gene. Trimming took off 3 bases at V and 4 bases at J, with 16 bases between the two ends. The CDR3 sequence is CASSSLSVGGTEAFF. CDR3 bases: TGCGCCAGCAGCTCGCTTTCGGTGGGAGGCACTGAAGCTTTCTTT.

The CDR3 DNA reads TGTGCCAGCAGCTTAGTGCGGGACCAGGTGGCCCAGTACTTC. It specifies CASSLVRDQVAQYF. The chain is built from TRBV7-2 and TRBJ2-5, with D possibly matching TRBD2 (6 bases). CDR3 length equals 14 residues. V was cut by 1 base and J by 9 bases, with 15 bases left in between. Germline V lookup: CDR1 SGHTA, CDR2 FQGNSA.

This rearrangement joins TRBV27 to TRBJ2-7; D is uncertain. CDR3 size: 11 residues. The germline CDR1 and CDR2 sequences are MNHEY and SMNVEV (reference sequence). V was shortened by 8 bases and J by 3 bases, with 8 bases between the two germline ends. CDR3 sequence reads: CASSSDYEQYF. The CDR3 nucleotides read TGTGCCAGCTCCAGCGACTACGAGCAGTACTTC.

The rearrangement links TRBV30 to TRBJ2-5; D call uncertain. The CDR3 consists of 14 residues. Germline assignment: CDR1 GTSNPN and CDR2 SVGIG (reference sequence). Trimming took 4 bases from V and 5 from J, leaving 17 bases between them. CDR3 nucleotide sequence: TGTGCCTGGAACCGCCTCAGCGTCGGGGAGACCCAGTACTTC. Its protein is CAWNRLSVGETQYF.

This CDR3 is CASSYRGLDAETQYF. CDR3 bases: TGTGCCAGCAGTTACAGGGGACTAGATGCGGAGACCCAGTACTTC. The rearrangement joins TRBV11-2 to TRBJ2-5, with a weak D call TRBD2 (8 bases). The CDR3 totals 15 residues. CDR1 and CDR2 (germline): SGHAT, FQNNGV. V lost 6 bases to trimming and J lost 5 bases, with 19 bases between them. Complete variable domain (other parts from reference TRBV11-2 and TRBJ2-5): EAGVAQSPRYKIIEKRQSVAFWCNPISGHATLYWYQQILGQGPKLLIQFQNNGVVDDSQLPKDRFSAERLKGVDSTLKIQPAKLEDSAVYLCASSYRGLDAETQYFGPGTRLLVL.

The chain uses TRBV4-1 and TRBJ2-1, with D perhaps TRBD2 (6 bases). Germline lookup yields CDR1 MGHRA and CDR2 YSYEKL. Trimming took off 5 bases at V and 5 bases at J, with 13 bases between the two ends. The CDR3 has 14 amino acids. The CDR3 DNA reads as TGCGCCAGCAGCTTGGAGGGCCGGAACAATGAGCAGTTCTTC. This sequence encodes CASSLEGRNNEQFF.

The V call is TRBV5-4, the J call TRBJ1-3; D not resolved. The CDR3 spans 16 residues. V lost 1 base and J lost 0, with 11 bases in between. CDR1 and CDR2 (germline): SGHNT, YYREEE (reference sequence). The CDR3, as DNA: TGTGCCAGCAGCTTGAACAGCCTAAGCTCTGGAAACACCATATATTTT. Its protein product is CASSLNSLSSGNTIYF.